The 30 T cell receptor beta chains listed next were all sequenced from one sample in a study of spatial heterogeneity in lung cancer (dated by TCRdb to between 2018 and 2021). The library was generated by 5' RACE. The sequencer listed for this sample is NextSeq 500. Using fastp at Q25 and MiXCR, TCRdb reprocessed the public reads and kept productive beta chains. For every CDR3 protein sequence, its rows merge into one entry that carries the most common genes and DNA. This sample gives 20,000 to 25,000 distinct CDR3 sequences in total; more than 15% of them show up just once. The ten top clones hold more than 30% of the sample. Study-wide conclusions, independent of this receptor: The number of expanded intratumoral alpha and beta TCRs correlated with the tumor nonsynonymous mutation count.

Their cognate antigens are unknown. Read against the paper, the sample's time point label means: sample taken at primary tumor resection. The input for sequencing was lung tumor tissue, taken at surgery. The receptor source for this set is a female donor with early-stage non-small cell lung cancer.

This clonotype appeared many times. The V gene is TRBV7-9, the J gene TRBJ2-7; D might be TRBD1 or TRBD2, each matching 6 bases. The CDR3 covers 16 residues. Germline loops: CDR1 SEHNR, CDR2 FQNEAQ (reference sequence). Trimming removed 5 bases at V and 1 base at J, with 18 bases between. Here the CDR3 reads CASSPRGTDRSYEQYF. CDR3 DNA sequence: TGTGCCAGCAGCCCAAGGGGGACTGACCGATCCTACGAGCAGTACTTC.

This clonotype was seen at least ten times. The CDR3 region is CASSLATGGNTIYF. CDR3 in DNA: TGTGCCAGCAGCTTAGCTACAGGGGGAAACACCATATATTTT. This chain connects TRBV7-2 to TRBJ1-3; possibly TRBD1 for D (6 bases). CDR1 and CDR2 (germline): SGHTA, FQGNSA. The V end lost 0 bases, the J end lost 4 bases, and 7 bases lay between the germline ends. CDR3 size: 14 residues.

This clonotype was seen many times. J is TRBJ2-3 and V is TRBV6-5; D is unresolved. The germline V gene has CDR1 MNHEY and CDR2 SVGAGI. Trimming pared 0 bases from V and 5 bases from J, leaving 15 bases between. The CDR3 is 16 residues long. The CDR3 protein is CASSYSRAAKGDTQYF. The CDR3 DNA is TGTGCCAGCAGTTACTCTAGGGCCGCCAAAGGAGATACGCAGTATTTT.

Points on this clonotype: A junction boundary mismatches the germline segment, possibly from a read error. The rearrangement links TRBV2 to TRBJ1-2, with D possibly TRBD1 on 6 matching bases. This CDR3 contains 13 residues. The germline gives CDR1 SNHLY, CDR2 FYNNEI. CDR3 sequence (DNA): TGTGCCAGCAGGGAAGGGGGTCTCTATGGCTACACCTTC. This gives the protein CASREGGLYGYTF.

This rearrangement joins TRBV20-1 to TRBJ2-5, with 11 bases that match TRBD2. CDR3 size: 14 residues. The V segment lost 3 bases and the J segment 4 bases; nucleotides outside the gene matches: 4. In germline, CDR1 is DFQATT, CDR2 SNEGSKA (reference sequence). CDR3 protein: CSARGTSGGETQYF. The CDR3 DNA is TGCAGTGCTAGGGGGACTAGCGGAGGAGAGACCCAGTACTTC.

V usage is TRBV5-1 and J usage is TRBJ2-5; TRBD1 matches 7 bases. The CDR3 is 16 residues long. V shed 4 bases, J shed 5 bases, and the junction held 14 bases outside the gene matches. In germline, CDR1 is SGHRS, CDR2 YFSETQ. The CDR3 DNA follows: TGCGCCAGCAGCCCTAGGTTAGGGGGCGCAGGGGAGACCCAGTACTTC. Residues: CASSPRLGGAGETQYF.

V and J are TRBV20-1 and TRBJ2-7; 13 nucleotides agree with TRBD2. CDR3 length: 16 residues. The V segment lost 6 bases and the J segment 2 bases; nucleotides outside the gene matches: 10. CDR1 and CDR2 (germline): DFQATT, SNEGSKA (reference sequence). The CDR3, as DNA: TGCAGTGCCCCAAGACTAGCGGGAGGAAGGACCTACGAGCAGTACTTC. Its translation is CSAPRLAGGRTYEQYF.

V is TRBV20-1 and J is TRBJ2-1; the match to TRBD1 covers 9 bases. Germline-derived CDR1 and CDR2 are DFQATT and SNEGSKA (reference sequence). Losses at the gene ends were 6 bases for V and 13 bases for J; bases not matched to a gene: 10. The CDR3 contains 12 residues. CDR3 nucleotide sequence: TGCAGTGCCGCGGACAGGGGAGTTGTTCAGTTCTTC. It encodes CSAADRGVVQFF.

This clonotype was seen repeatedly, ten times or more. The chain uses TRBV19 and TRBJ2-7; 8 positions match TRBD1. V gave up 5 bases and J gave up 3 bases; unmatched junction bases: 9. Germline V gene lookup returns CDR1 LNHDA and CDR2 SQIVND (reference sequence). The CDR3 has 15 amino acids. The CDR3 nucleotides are TGTGCCAGTAGTGCGAACTCAGGGGGCCACTACGAGCAGTACTTC. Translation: CASSANSGGHYEQYF.

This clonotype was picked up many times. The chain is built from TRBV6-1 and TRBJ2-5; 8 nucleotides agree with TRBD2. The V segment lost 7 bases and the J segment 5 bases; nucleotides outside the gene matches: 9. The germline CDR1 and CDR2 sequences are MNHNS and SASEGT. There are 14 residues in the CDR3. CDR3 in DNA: TGTGCCAGCATCGTTAGCGGGATCCCGGAGACCCAGTACTTC. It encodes CASIVSGIPETQYF.

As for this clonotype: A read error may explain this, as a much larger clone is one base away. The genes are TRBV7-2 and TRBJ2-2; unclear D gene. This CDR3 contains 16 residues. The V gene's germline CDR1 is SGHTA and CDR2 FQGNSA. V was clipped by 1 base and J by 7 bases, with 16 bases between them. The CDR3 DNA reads TGTGCCAGCAGCTTAGGGCGCACGGAAAGGAGCGGGGAGCTGTTTTTT. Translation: CASSLGRTERSGELFF.

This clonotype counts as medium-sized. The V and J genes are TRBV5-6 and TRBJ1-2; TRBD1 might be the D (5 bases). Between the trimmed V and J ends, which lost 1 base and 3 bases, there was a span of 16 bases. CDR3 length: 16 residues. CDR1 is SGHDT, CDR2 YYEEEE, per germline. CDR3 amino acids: CASSLWGRANYYGYTF. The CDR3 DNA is TGTGCCAGCAGCTTGTGGGGCAGGGCCAACTACTATGGCTACACCTTC.

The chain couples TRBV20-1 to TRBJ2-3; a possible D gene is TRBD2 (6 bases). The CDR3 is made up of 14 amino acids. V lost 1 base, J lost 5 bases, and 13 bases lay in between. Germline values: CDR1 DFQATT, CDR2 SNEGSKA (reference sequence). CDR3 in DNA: TGCAGTGCTAGAGGCGGGGCCGTATTAGATACGCAGTATTTT. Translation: CSARGGAVLDTQYF.

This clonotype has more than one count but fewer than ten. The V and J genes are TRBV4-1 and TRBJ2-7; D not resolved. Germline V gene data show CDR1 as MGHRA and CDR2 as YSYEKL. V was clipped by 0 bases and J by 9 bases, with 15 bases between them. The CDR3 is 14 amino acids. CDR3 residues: CASSQDLQTGWQYF. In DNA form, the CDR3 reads TGCGCCAGCAGCCAAGATCTGCAGACTGGGTGGCAGTACTTC.

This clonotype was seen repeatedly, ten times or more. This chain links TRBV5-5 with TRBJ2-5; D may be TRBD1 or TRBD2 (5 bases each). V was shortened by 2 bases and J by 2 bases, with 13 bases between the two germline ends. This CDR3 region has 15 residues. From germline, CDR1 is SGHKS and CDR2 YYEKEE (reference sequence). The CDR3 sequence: CASSFQGVRQETQYF. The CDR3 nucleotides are TGTGCCAGCAGCTTTCAGGGAGTCCGGCAAGAGACCCAGTACTTC.

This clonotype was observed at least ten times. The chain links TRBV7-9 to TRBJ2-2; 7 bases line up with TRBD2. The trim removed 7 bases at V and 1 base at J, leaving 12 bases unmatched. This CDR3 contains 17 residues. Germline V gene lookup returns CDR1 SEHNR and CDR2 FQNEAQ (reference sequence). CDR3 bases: TGTGCCAGCACCATGACCCGAGCTAGCGGGAACACCGGGGAGCTGTTTTTT. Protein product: CASTMTRASGNTGELFF.

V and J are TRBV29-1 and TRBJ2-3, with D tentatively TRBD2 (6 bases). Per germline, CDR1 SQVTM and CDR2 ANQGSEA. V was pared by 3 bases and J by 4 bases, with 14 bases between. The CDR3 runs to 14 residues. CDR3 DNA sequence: TGCAGCGTTGAGTCTTCGGCGGGACCAGATACGCAGTATTTT. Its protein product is CSVESSAGPDTQYF.

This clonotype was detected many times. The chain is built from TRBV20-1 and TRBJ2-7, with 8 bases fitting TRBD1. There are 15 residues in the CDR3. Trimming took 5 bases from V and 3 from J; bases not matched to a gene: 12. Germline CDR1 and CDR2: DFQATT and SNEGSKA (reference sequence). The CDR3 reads CSAPKPGQEGYEQYF. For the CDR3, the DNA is TGCAGTGCTCCCAAACCGGGACAGGAGGGCTACGAGCAGTACTTC.

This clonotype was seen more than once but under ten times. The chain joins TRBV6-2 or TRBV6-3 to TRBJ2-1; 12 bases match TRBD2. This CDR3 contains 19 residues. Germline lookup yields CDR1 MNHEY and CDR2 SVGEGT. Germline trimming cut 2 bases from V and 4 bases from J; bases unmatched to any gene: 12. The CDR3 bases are TGTGCCAGCAGTTACCTGACTAGCGGGAGATGGAAGGGATACAATGAGCAGTTCTTC. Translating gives CASSYLTSGRWKGYNEQFF.

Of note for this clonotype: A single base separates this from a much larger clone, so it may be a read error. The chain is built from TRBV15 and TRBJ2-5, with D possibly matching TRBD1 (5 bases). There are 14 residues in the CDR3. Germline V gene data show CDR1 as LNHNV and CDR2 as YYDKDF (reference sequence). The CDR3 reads CATRRDKVGQTQYF. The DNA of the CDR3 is TGTGCCACCAGAAGAGATAAGGTGGGGCAGACCCAGTACTTC. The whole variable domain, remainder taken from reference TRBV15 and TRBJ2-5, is DAMVIQNPRYQVTQFGKPVTLSCSQTLNHNVMYWYQQKSSQAPKLLFHYYDKDFNNEADTPDNFQSRRPNTSFCFLDIRSPGLGDTAMYLCATRRDKVGQTQYFGPGTRLLVL.

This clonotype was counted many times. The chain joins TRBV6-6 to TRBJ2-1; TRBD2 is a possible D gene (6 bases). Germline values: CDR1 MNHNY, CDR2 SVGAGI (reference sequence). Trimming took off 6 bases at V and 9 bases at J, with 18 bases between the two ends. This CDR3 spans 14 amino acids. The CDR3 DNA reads TGTGCCAGCAGCGAACTGGCGGGAAACGGTGAGCAGTTCTTC. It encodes CASSELAGNGEQFF.

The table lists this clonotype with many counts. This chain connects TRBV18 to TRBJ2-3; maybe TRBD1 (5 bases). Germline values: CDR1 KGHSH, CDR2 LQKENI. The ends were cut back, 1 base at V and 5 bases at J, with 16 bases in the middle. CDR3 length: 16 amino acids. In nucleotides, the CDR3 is TGTGCCAGCTCACCACTCACAACAGGTGCCGGAGATACGCAGTATTTT. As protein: CASSPLTTGAGDTQYF.

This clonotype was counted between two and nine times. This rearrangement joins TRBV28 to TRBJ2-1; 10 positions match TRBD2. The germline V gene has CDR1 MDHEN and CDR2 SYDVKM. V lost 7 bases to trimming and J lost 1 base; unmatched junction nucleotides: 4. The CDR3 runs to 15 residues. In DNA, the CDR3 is TGTGCCAGCACTATGACTAGCGGGTCCTACAATGAGCAGTTCTTC. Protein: CASTMTSGSYNEQFF.

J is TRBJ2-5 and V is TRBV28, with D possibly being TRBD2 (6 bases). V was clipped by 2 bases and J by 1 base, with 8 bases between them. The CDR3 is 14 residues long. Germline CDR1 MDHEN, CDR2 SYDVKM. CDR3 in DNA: TGTGCCAGCAGTTTAGGTAGCGGCCAAGAGACCCAGTACTTC. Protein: CASSLGSGQETQYF. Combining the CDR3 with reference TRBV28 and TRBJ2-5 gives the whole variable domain DVKVTQSSRYLVKRTGEKVFLECVQDMDHENMFWYRQDPGLGLRLIYFSYDVKMKEKGDIPEGYSVSREKKERFSLILESASTNQTSMYLCASSLGSGQETQYFGPGTRLLVL.

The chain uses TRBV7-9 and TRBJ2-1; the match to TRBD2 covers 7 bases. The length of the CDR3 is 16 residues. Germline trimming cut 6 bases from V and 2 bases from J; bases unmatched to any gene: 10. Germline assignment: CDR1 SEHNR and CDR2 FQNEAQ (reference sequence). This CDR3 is CASSPTSEPPYNEQFF. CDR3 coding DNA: TGTGCCAGCAGTCCCACTAGCGAACCGCCCTACAATGAGCAGTTCTTC.

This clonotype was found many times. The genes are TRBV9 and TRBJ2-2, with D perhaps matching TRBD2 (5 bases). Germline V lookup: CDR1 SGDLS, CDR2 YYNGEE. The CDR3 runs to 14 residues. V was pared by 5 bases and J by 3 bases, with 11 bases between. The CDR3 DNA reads TGTGCCAGCAGACTCGGACTTTACACCGGGGAGCTGTTTTTT. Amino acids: CASRLGLYTGELFF. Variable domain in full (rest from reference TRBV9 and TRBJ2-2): DSGVTQTPKHLITATGQRVTLRCSPRSGDLSVYWYQQSLDQGLQFLIQYYNGEERAKGNILERFSAQQFPDLHSELNLSSLELGDSALYFCASRLGLYTGELFFGEGSRLTVL.

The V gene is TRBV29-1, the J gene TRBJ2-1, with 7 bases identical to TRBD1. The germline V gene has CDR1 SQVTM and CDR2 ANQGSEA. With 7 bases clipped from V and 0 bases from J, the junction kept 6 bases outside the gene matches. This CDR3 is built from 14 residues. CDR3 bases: TGCAGCGGCAAAGGGGGCTCCTCCTACAATGAGCAGTTCTTC. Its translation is CSGKGGSSYNEQFF.

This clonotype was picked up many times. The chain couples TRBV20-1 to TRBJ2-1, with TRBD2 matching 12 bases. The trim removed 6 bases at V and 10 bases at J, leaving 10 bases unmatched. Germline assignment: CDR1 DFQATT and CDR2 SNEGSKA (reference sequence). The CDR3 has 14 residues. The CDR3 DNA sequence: TGCAGTGCGAATCCTAGCGGGGGGGCGGGGGAGCAGTTCTTC. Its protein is CSANPSGGAGEQFF.

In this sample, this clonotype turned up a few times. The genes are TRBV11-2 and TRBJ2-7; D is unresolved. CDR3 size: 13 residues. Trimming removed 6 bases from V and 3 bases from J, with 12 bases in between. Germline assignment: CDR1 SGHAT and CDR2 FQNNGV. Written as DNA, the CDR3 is TGTGCCAGCAGGCTCAGTGAACTCTACGAGCAGTACTTC. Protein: CASRLSELYEQYF.

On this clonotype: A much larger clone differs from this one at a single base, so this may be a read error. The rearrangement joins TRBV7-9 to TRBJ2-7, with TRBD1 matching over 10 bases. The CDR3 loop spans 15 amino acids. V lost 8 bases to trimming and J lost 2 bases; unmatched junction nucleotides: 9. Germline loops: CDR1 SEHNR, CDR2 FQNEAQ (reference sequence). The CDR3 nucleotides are TGTGCCAGCGGCCTTACCGGGACAGGGGCCTACGAGCAGTACTTC. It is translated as CASGLTGTGAYEQYF.